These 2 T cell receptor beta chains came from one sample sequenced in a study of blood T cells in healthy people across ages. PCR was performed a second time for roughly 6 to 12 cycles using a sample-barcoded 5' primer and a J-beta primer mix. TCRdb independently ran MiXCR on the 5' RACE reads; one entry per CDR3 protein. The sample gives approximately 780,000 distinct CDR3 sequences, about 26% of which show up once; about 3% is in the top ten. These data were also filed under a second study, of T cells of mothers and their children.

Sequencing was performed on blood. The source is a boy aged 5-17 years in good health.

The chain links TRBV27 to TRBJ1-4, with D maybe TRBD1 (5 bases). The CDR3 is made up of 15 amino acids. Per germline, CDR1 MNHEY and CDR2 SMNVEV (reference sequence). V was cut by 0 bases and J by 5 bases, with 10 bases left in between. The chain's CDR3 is CASSLSGVGNEKLFF. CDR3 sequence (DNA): TGTGCCAGCAGTTTATCGGGGGTCGGAAATGAAAAACTGTTTTTT.

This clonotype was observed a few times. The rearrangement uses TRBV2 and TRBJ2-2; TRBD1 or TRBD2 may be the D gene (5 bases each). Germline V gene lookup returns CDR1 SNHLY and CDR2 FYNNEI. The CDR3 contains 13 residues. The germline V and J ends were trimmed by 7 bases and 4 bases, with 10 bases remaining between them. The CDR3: CASKAGSTGELFF. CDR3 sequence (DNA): TGTGCCAGCAAGGCAGGGAGCACCGGGGAGCTGTTTTTT.